The 20 T cell receptor beta chains below come from one sample, sequenced in a study of CXCR3-negative and CXCR3-positive naive CD8 T cells (dated by TCRdb to about 2019). On the study overall, not on this receptor specifically: TRB CDR3s from CXCR3-positive naive cells showed higher hydrophobicity (lower Kidera factor 4), lower energy, and higher strength and volume indices than CXCR3-negative naive cells.

These TCRs are of unknown antigen specificity. Reads for this sample came from a NextSeq 550. The Human TCR Profiling Kit (MiLaboratory) was used to prepare UMI-labeled 5' RACE TRB cDNA libraries. TCRdb reprocessed the reads into one record per CDR3 protein sequence, lacking DNA. The sample table gives 5,100 or so distinct CDR3 sequences. The biggest ten clones account for less than 2% of the sample. Sequenced input: naive CXCR3+ CD8+ T cells from blood. This specimen's cell subset or site label, per the study, means: CD45RO-CCR7+CD27+CD95- naive CD8+ T cells expressing CXCR3 (TNR3+). The receptors derive from a human donor in good health. Some clones in this sample may be carry-over from other donors' samples.

The chain is built from TRBV29-1 and TRBJ2-3; TCRdb selects TRBD1, and the lack of DNA leaves this call unchecked. The germline CDR1 and CDR2 sequences are SQVTM and ANQGSEA. This CDR3 has 13 amino acids. CDR3 loop: CSVAGHNTDTQYF.

The chain couples TRBV20-1 to TRBJ2-2; the D call from TCRdb, TRBD1, cannot be confirmed without DNA. The CDR3 is 13 amino acids. In germline, CDR1 is DFQATT, CDR2 SNEGSKA (reference sequence). The CDR3 reads CSARDSYTGELFF.

By frequency, this clonotype registers large. CDR3 amino acids: CASSVEGTTDEETQYF. The chain is built from TRBV9 and TRBJ2-5; the D gene TCRdb calls, TRBD2, cannot be checked with no DNA. This CDR3 has 16 amino acids. The germline gives CDR1 SGDLS, CDR2 YYNGEE.

The V and J genes are TRBV29-1 and TRBJ2-7; no DNA is available, so the TRBD1 call from TCRdb remains unchecked. This CDR3 has 13 amino acids. CDR1 is SQVTM and CDR2 is ANQGSEA in the germline V gene. The CDR3 is CSVARTGGYEQYF.

This clonotype is deemed medium-sized by its frequency. The CDR3 here is CASSLEGGTLSYNEQFF. The chain combines TRBV7-9 with TRBJ2-1; the TCRdb D gene call, TRBD2, has no DNA to confirm it. Germline values: CDR1 SEHNR, CDR2 FQNEAQ (reference sequence). The CDR3 sequence is 17 residues long. Looking up the rest from reference TRBV7-9 and TRBJ2-1 gives the full variable domain: DTGVSQNPRHKITKRGQNVTFRCDPISEHNRLYWYRQTLGQGPEFLTYFQNEAQLEKSRLLSDRFSAERPKGSFSTLEIQRTEQGDSAMYLCASSLEGGTLSYNEQFFGPGTRLTVL.

Its frequency marks this clonotype as medium-sized. The chain carries TRBV19 and TRBJ1-1. This CDR3 is 13 amino acids long. Per germline, CDR1 LNHDA and CDR2 SQIVND (reference sequence). CDR3 sequence: CASSIYLNTEAFF. Full variable domain (missing parts from reference TRBV19 and TRBJ1-1): DGGITQSPKYLFRKEGQNVTLSCEQNLNHDAMYWYRQDPGQGLRLIYYSQIVNDFQKGDIAEGYSVSREKKESFPLTVTSAQKNPTAFYLCASSIYLNTEAFFGQGTRLTVV.

This clonotype ranks as medium-sized in terms of frequency. The gene calls are TRBV29-1 and TRBJ2-1. The germline CDR1 and CDR2 sequences are SQVTM and ANQGSEA. The CDR3 covers 15 residues. CDR3 sequence reads: CSAAPRLRSYNEQFF.

This sequence joins TRBV19 and TRBJ1-2; with no DNA, the TCRdb D assignment of TRBD1 cannot be verified. This CDR3 is built from 15 residues. Looked up from germline, CDR1 is LNHDA and CDR2 is SQIVND (reference sequence). CDR3 protein: CASTAGQELDYGYTF.

The V call is TRBV29-1, the J call TRBJ2-3; TCRdb outputs TRBD2, but without DNA this stays unchecked. The length of the CDR3 is 15 residues. CDR1 SQVTM and CDR2 ANQGSEA come from the germline V gene. This CDR3 is CSVEGAGPSTDTQYF.

This clonotype is identified as medium-sized from frequency. The chain recombines TRBV30 with TRBJ1-2; TCRdb's D gene call, TRBD1, goes unchecked for lack of DNA. Germline CDR1 is GTSNPN and CDR2 is SVGIG (reference sequence). The CDR3 sequence is 12 residues long. The CDR3 loop reads CAWLQGNYGYTF. The whole variable domain, filled in from reference TRBV30 and TRBJ1-2, reads SQTIHQWPATLVQPVGSPLSLECTVEGTSNPNLYWYRQAAGRGLQLLFYSVGIGQISSEVPQNLSASRPQDRQFILSSKKLLLSDSGFYLCAWLQGNYGYTFGSGTRLTVV.

V and J are TRBV7-9 and TRBJ1-2. The V gene's germline CDR1 is SEHNR and CDR2 FQNEAQ (reference sequence). The length of the CDR3 is 12 residues. The chain's CDR3 is CASSFDGDGYTF.

In terms of frequency, this clonotype is medium-sized. The V call is TRBV27, the J call TRBJ1-5; as DNA is missing, the TRBD1 call by TCRdb cannot be tested. The germline V gene encodes CDR1 MNHEY and CDR2 SMNVEV (reference sequence). The CDR3 is 14 amino acids. Here the CDR3 reads CASSPWDSNQPQHF.

V gene TRBV5-1 combines with J gene TRBJ1-1; the TCRdb call, TRBD1, lacks DNA for checking. Germline V gene lookup returns CDR1 SGHRS and CDR2 YFSETQ. CDR3 size: 17 residues. CDR3 sequence reads: CASSPHRDRGLNDEAFF. The full variable domain, rest sourced from reference TRBV5-1 and TRBJ1-1, is KAGVTQTPRYLIKTRGQQVTLSCSPISGHRSVSWYQQTPGQGLQFLFEYFSETQRNKGNFPGRFSGRQFSNSRSEMNVSTLELGDSALYLCASSPHRDRGLNDEAFFGQGTRLTVV.

V gene TRBV21-1 combines with J gene TRBJ2-7; TCRdb outputs TRBD1, but without DNA this stays unchecked. TRBV21-1 is flagged as a pseudogene. This CDR3 region has 14 residues. CDR3 sequence reads: CASSNRTISYEQYF.

The V call is TRBV27, the J call TRBJ2-3. The CDR3 extends over 14 amino acids. In germline, CDR1 is MNHEY, CDR2 SMNVEV (reference sequence). CDR3 amino acids: CASSFGGFTDTQYF.

The rearrangement links TRBV7-3 to TRBJ2-7; TCRdb's D call of TRBD2 is untestable without DNA. The CDR3 covers 13 residues. CDR1 SGHTA and CDR2 FQGTGA come from the germline V gene. The CDR3 protein is CASSQGLAYEQYF. The full variable domain, its missing parts supplied by reference TRBV7-3 and TRBJ2-7, is GAGVSQTPSNKVTEKGKYVELRCDPISGHTALYWYRQSLGQGPEFLIYFQGTGAADDSGLPNDRFFAVRPEGSVSTLKIQRTERGDSAVYLCASSQGLAYEQYFGPGTRLTVT.

The chain combines TRBV27 with TRBJ2-7; checking the TCRdb D call of TRBD1 is not possible without DNA. The CDR3 sequence is 14 residues long. The germline V gene encodes CDR1 MNHEY and CDR2 SMNVEV (reference sequence). The CDR3 loop reads CASSWDRGPYEQYF.

This chain uses TRBV7-9 with TRBJ2-1; as DNA is missing, the TRBD2 call by TCRdb cannot be tested. This CDR3 has 14 amino acids. Germline V gene sequence: CDR1 SEHNR, CDR2 FQNEAQ (reference sequence). The CDR3 is CASNPRDYHNEQFF.

The chain recombines TRBV20-1 with TRBJ1-1; there is no DNA to check the TCRdb D call of TRBD1. Germline lookup yields CDR1 DFQATT and CDR2 SNEGSKA (reference sequence). This CDR3 has 16 amino acids. The CDR3 region is CSAREAMTGLNTEAFF.

The chain uses TRBV2 and TRBJ2-7; the TCRdb call, TRBD1, lacks DNA for checking. CDR1 is SNHLY, CDR2 FYNNEI, per germline. CDR3 length: 14 amino acids. The CDR3 loop is CASSESPGGYEQYF.